Many counts were recorded for the clone carrying this TCR beta chain. Its antigen remains unidentified. The data were taken from a study of T cell repertoires in cytomegalovirus infection. Broader study findings: What dominated the ex vivo response were HLA-C-restricted CMV-specific TCR beta clonotypes. Totalled public TCR beta family frequency picked out people who carried CMV plus the relevant HLA.

From the reads, TCRdb called clonotypes with MiXCR, one entry per CDR3 protein. The sample contains around 740,000 distinct CDR3 sequences, about a third of which appear only once. The V gene lost 2 bases and the J gene lost 1 base, with 9 bases spanning the gap. Germline V CDR1 and CDR2: SGHTA, FQGNSA. CDR3 length: 15 residues. This chain joins TRBV7-2 and TRBJ2-4, with a possible D match to TRBD2 (5 bases). This clonotype was sampled from a human donor in good health (CMV status not recorded). Some clones in this sample may be carry-over from other donors' samples. Source material: PBMCs. CDR3 amino acids: CASSLRGRAKNIQYF. CDR3 sequence (DNA): TGTGCCAGCAGCTTACGGGGTAGGGCCAAAAACATTCAGTACTTC.